The 17 T cell receptor beta chains below all came from one sample that was sequenced in a study of technical replicates of blood from several donors. The method was immunoSEQ multiplex PCR; TCRdb's version includes in-frame clones alone and lacks a portion of them. Here the sample spans more than 60,000 clones, 85% to 95% being singletons. The sequencing sample was made of T cells isolated from PBMCs. The receptors derive from a human donor in good health.

The genes are TRBV9 and TRBJ2-1, with 9 positions matching TRBD2. The CDR3 has 13 residues. Germline CDR1 SGDLS, CDR2 YYNGEE. The J segment lost 4 bases and the V segment lost 5 bases, leaving 1 base of the junction unmatched. The CDR3 bases are TGTGCCAGCAGTACTAGCGGGTACAATGAGCAGTTCTTC. Protein product: CASSTSGYNEQFF.

The genes are TRBV19 and TRBJ1-1; 7 nucleotides align to TRBD1. The CDR3 is made up of 14 amino acids. J lost 0 bases, V lost 5 bases, and 3 bases had no gene match. Germline V gene lookup returns CDR1 LNHDA and CDR2 SQIVND (reference sequence). The CDR3 reads CASSRQGMNTEAFF. The CDR3 coding sequence is TGTGCCAGTAGTCGACAGGGAATGAACACTGAAGCTTTCTTT. Filled out from reference TRBV19 and TRBJ1-1, the complete variable domain reads DGGITQSPKYLFRKEGQNVTLSCEQNLNHDAMYWYRQDPGQGLRLIYYSQIVNDFQKGDIAEGYSVSREKKESFPLTVTSAQKNPTAFYLCASSRQGMNTEAFFGQGTRLTVV.

The V call is TRBV27, the J call TRBJ1-2, with D possibly matching TRBD1 (5 bases). The germline CDR1 and CDR2 sequences are MNHEY and SMNVEV (reference sequence). CDR3 length: 13 residues. Trimming cost V 3 bases and J 5 bases, with 10 bases left between them. CDR3 region: CASSLQGVYGYTF. CDR3 coding DNA: TGTGCCAGCAGTTTGCAGGGCGTATATGGCTACACCTTC.

This clone has just a few counts. V usage is TRBV10-3 and J usage is TRBJ2-7, with D possibly matching TRBD1 (5 bases). The germline V and J ends were trimmed by 11 bases and 6 bases, with 14 bases remaining between them. Germline CDR1 reads ENHRY; CDR2 reads SYGVKD. The CDR3 covers 11 residues. The CDR3 DNA sequence: TGTGCCGTCGACAGCATTGGCGAGCAGTACTTC. Its translation: CAVDSIGEQYF.

The V call is TRBV2, the J call TRBJ2-2; 7 bases match TRBD2. Germline V gene sequence: CDR1 SNHLY, CDR2 FYNNEI. The CDR3 contains 15 residues. The ends lost 3 bases at V and 6 bases at J; junction bases unmatched: 7. The CDR3 loop is CASSDPRTRAGELFF. The CDR3, as DNA: TGTGCCAGCAGTGATCCCAGGACTAGGGCCGGGGAGCTGTTTTTT.

This chain links TRBV12-5 with TRBJ1-1, with TRBD1 matching over 9 bases. The length of the CDR3 is 14 residues. The V gene's germline CDR1 is LGHNT and CDR2 FRNRAP. V trimming: 6 bases; J trimming: 7 bases; junction bases outside the gene matches: 9. CDR3 amino acids: CASGRGQGVNEAFF. Written as DNA, the CDR3 is TGTGCTAGTGGACGGGGACAGGGCGTAAATGAAGCTTTCTTT.

V and J are TRBV28 and TRBJ2-1; 7 bases map to TRBD1. Germline V CDR1 and CDR2: MDHEN, SYDVKM. CDR3 size: 14 residues. The V segment lost 1 base and the J segment 6 bases; nucleotides outside the gene matches: 3. CDR3 region: CASSLLHRGNEQFF. As DNA, the CDR3 is TGTGCCAGCAGTTTATTACACAGGGGCAATGAGCAGTTCTTC.

This clone has a handful of counts. V gene TRBV30 combines with J gene TRBJ1-1; possibly TRBD1 for D (5 bases). The CDR3 contains 16 residues. Trimming took off 1 base at V and 1 base at J, with 16 bases between the two ends. Looked up from germline, CDR1 is GTSNPN and CDR2 is SVGIG (reference sequence). CDR3 nucleotides: TGTGCCTGGAGTGGTAGTGCCGGGGGTAAGAACACTGAAGCTTTCTTT. Amino acid sequence: CAWSGSAGGKNTEAFF.

The gene calls are TRBV5-1 and TRBJ2-7; no clear D. Germline CDR1 reads SGHRS; CDR2 reads YFSETQ. The length of the CDR3 is 14 residues. Trimming cost V 2 bases and J 6 bases, with 15 bases left between them. This chain's CDR3 is CASSFSSGLSEQYF. As DNA, the CDR3 is TGCGCCAGCAGCTTTTCGTCAGGCTTATCCGAGCAGTACTTC.

This chain joins TRBV6-1 and TRBJ2-2, with TRBD1 identical over 10 bases. V lost 5 bases, J lost 5 bases, and 8 bases stayed unmatched. The CDR3 covers 16 residues. Per the germline V gene, CDR1 is MNHNS and CDR2 is SASEGT. The CDR3 DNA reads TGTGCCAGCAGTAAAGGGACAGGGGTGGTTACCGGGGAGCTGTTTTTT. It is translated as CASSKGTGVVTGELFF.

The chain joins TRBV14 to TRBJ2-7; tentatively, D is TRBD2 (6 bases). Per germline, CDR1 SGHDN and CDR2 FVKESK. The V and J ends lost 3 bases and 0 bases respectively, with 15 bases between them. CDR3 length: 16 amino acids. This chain's CDR3 is CASSHPIKRASYEQYF. DNA for the CDR3: TGTGCCAGCAGCCACCCCATCAAGCGGGCCTCCTACGAGCAGTACTTC.

In this sample, this clone turned up once. J is TRBJ2-7 and V is TRBV5-4; TRBD2 is a possible D gene (6 bases). Per the germline V gene, CDR1 is SGHNT and CDR2 is YYREEE (reference sequence). Trimming cost V 0 bases and J 4 bases, with 11 bases left between them. The CDR3 extends over 14 amino acids. CDR3 residues: CASSLAGTRYEQYF. CDR3 nucleotide sequence: TGTGCCAGCAGCTTGGCCGGGACTCGTTACGAGCAGTACTTC.

This chain links TRBV2 with TRBJ2-1, with TRBD2 matching 7 bases. Germline assignment: CDR1 SNHLY and CDR2 FYNNEI. Trimming removed 4 bases from V and 5 bases from J; junction bases left unmatched: 8. The CDR3 has 15 amino acids. The chain's CDR3 is CASSVSGRANNEQFF. In DNA form, the CDR3 reads TGTGCCAGCAGTGTCTCGGGGAGGGCCAACAATGAGCAGTTCTTC.

The chain has TRBV15 and TRBJ2-2; no definite D call. The CDR3 is 14 residues long. From germline, CDR1 is LNHNV and CDR2 YYDKDF (reference sequence). V lost 1 base, J lost 9 bases, and 12 bases lay in between. The CDR3 region has the DNA TGTGCCACCAGCAGAGTGGCGGTTTCCCGGGAGCTGTTTTTT. It codes for CATSRVAVSRELFF.

The gene calls are TRBV6-5 and TRBJ2-3, with a possible D match to TRBD2 (6 bases). Germline V gene data show CDR1 as MNHEY and CDR2 as SVGAGI. Deletions cut 8 bases from V and 0 bases from J, with 9 bases between. The CDR3 is 13 amino acids. The CDR3 region has the DNA TGTGCCAGCGCGGGATTTAGCACAGATACGCAGTATTTT. It yields the protein CASAGFSTDTQYF.

This rearrangement joins TRBV27 to TRBJ1-1; weak D call: TRBD1 (6 bases). Germline values: CDR1 MNHEY, CDR2 SMNVEV (reference sequence). This CDR3 has 14 residues. The V end was cut by 2 bases, the J end by 5 bases, with 12 bases between. The CDR3 DNA reads TGTGCCAGCAGTTTAGGGCTAACAGGGACTGAAGCTTTCTTT. Translating gives CASSLGLTGTEAFF.

J is TRBJ2-1 and V is TRBV6-1; D gene unclear. The V gene's germline CDR1 is MNHNS and CDR2 SASEGT. The CDR3 contains 15 residues. Trimming left V 4 bases short and J 3 bases short, with 13 bases between. The CDR3 is CASSVWQTYYNEQFF. The DNA of the CDR3 is TGTGCCAGCAGTGTGTGGCAGACTTACTACAATGAGCAGTTCTTC.